This T cell receptor beta chain was captured in a study of shared clonotypes between healthy human individuals (dated by TCRdb to 2020 to 2022). Background for the entire study: A few men and two women, aged 18 to 49 years, made up the cohort. Each donor's leukapheresis produced roughly between about 0.85 and 10 billion PBMCs. Blood TCR repertoires of five healthy adults were deeply sequenced to estimate repertoire size and the extent of clonotype sharing between individuals. For each donor, CD4 naive and CD4 memory were each given three plates, CD8 naive was given two plates, and CD8 memory was given one plate. Libraries were prepared and TCR repertoires were sequenced by different laboratories using diverse techniques, in order to increase sequencing depth and limit assay-specific biases. Results and caveats for the whole study, not just this receptor: Sampling was restricted to blood, and TCR repertoires in tissues likely differ from the TCR repertoires found in blood. About 5% of naive CD4, around 3.6% of naive CD8, approximately 2.2% of memory CD4, and more than 0.35% of memory CD8 clonotypes were shared across four donors. Pairwise subsampling led to the expectation that sequencing depth would affect the degree of clonotype sharing among donors. Incomplete sequencing was indicated by rarefaction of sorted-subset datasets, despite the large sequencing depth. The small number of donors limited the genetic and exposure-history diversity represented. Estimated clonotype richness was generally larger for naive than for memory subsets. Clonotypes shared by all four sorted-subset donors showed higher generation probabilities than non-shared clonotypes.

Looking up the germline V gene yields CDR1 SGHRS and CDR2 YFSETQ. Measured from the cysteine to the phenylalanine, the CDR3 is 14 residues long. Just CDR3 DNA is preserved here, 42 bases in frame from base 1. V is pared back by 5 bases and J by 5 bases, with 13 bases lying between the germline termini. Donors were healthy HIV-negative adults with no recently reported acute infections or vaccinations. Every donor was a Caucasian adult residing in Nashville, Tennessee, USA. CD4+ T cells were enriched by magnetic negative selection; naive cells were then positively selected on CD45RA, and the negative fraction formed the memory subset. Blood was obtained by leukapheresis, after which PBMCs were separated by Ficoll-Histopaque density gradient centrifugation and cryopreserved in liquid nitrogen vapor phase. Analytical flow cytometry was used to check the purity and quantity of each magnetically sorted T cell population. Genomic DNA was isolated from each sorted fraction and quantified by UV absorbance on a Nanodrop 2000c.

Using the deep immunoSEQ assay, multiplex PCR amplified TCR CDR3 regions from genomic DNA. For each cell subset, the extracted genomic DNA was distributed evenly across all wells of several immunoSEQ 96-well plates, and each plate served as one replicate. For sorted subsets, 200 ng of genomic DNA, equivalent to tens of thousands of T cell genomes, went into each replicate PCR. Purified libraries were quantified with a Qubit 3.0 fluorometer, sized on a Bioanalyzer 2100, and re-quantified with the KAPA Library Quantification kit. Every immunoSEQ 96-well plate was sequenced on a separate single-read 150-cycle Illumina NextSeq 550 flow cell. Per the original workflow: The immunoSEQ output contained only junctional sequences without quality scores, so filtering could not match that applied to full-length reads. Sequences were annotated with PyIR, a Python wrapper for IgBLAST v1.9, and V/J genes and CDR3 were assigned using IMGT germline references. Reads were removed for weak V/J assignments (E-value above 1e-6), missing CDR3, stop codons, out-of-frame junctions, or ambiguous translated residues. V3J clonotypes were defined as sequences sharing the same inferred V gene, J gene, and CDR3 amino acid sequence. Percentage overlap between repertoires was computed as shared unique clonotypes divided by the size of the smaller repertoire. Repertoire richness was assessed with RTK rarefaction, the Chao1 estimator, and Recon v2.1 estimates of unobserved clonotypes. Generation probabilities for all TCRbeta clonotypes obtained by the gDNA method from a handful of donors were computed using OLGA. TCRdb carries this immuneACCESS record with in-frame sequences only. Its versions omit some clonotypes, under half of them owing to an unresolved V gene in the studies checked, with the rest unexplained. That table supplies the V and J calls and clone size; D and trimming were determined from the DNA. This sample gives over a million clones in total; roughly 95% of them show up just once. The ten biggest clones cover over 1% of the sample.

The table lists this clone with a count of one. This clone's antigen is unknown. Per-base quality was not reported, and no clone a single base away is much larger than it. The origin of this receptor is a young man in good health. Sequencing was carried out using naive CD4+ T cells sorted from blood. What the cell subset or site label conveys for this sample: CD45RA+ positively selected. The rearranged segments are TRBV5-1 and TRBJ1-4; too little of a D gene remains to name it. The sequence in DNA is TGCGCCAGCAGTTCGGACGGAGAGAATGAAAAACTGTTTTTT. This codes for CASSSDGENEKLFF.